These 22 T cell receptor beta chains originate from one sample sequenced in a study of spatial heterogeneity in lung cancer. TCRdb recomputed calls from the 5' RACE reads with MiXCR, one row per CDR3 protein. The sample consists of 45,000 to 65,000 distinct CDR3 sequences, about 7% of them appearing once. The time point was: sample taken at primary tumor resection. Unsorted tumor, nontumor lung tissue or cryopreserved PBMC supplied the whole RNA. Here the sequenced sample was PBMCs, taken at surgery. The source of these receptors is a female donor with early-stage non-small cell lung cancer.

The sample holds many counts of this clonotype. The rearrangement joins TRBV6-5 to TRBJ2-1; D possibly uses TRBD1 or TRBD2 (5 bases each). The CDR3 sequence is 15 residues long. The V gene's germline CDR1 is MNHEY and CDR2 SVGAGI. V lost 2 bases, J lost 2 bases, and 10 bases lay in between. CDR3 bases: TGTGCCAGCAGTTACGGGACCGAAACCTACAATGAGCAGTTCTTC. This translates into CASSYGTETYNEQFF.

The chain recombines TRBV28 with TRBJ2-1, with TRBD2 matching over 9 bases. After removal of 3 bases from V and 7 bases from J, the junction contained 7 bases not matched to a gene. This CDR3 is 15 amino acids long. The germline V gene encodes CDR1 MDHEN and CDR2 SYDVKM. CDR3 DNA sequence: TGTGCCAGCAGTTTTGCCGGGACTAGCAATAATGAGCAGTTCTTC. Residues: CASSFAGTSNNEQFF. Looking up the rest from reference TRBV28 and TRBJ2-1 gives the full variable domain: DVKVTQSSRYLVKRTGEKVFLECVQDMDHENMFWYRQDPGLGLRLIYFSYDVKMKEKGDIPEGYSVSREKKERFSLILESASTNQTSMYLCASSFAGTSNNEQFFGPGTRLTVL.

Many counts were recorded for this clonotype. This chain uses TRBV19 with TRBJ2-5, with D tentatively TRBD1 (6 bases). This CDR3 contains 15 residues. V lost 6 bases, J lost 7 bases, and 21 bases lay in between. In germline, CDR1 is LNHDA, CDR2 SQIVND (reference sequence). The CDR3: CASRNRDTNAGTQYF. In DNA, the CDR3 is TGTGCCAGTAGAAATCGGGACACCAACGCTGGGACCCAGTACTTC.

The sample holds many counts of this clonotype. The chain combines TRBV5-1 with TRBJ2-3; 8 nucleotides line up with TRBD2. Germline-derived CDR1 and CDR2 are SGHRS and YFSETQ. The CDR3 covers 14 residues. The ends lost 4 bases at V and 5 bases at J; junction bases unmatched: 6. CDR3 DNA: TGCGCCAGCAGCCCGGGAGGGGCTATAGATACGCAGTATTTT. It specifies CASSPGGAIDTQYF.

This clonotype was detected ten times or more. The chain uses TRBV12-3 or TRBV12-4 and TRBJ2-4; 9 bases align to TRBD1. This CDR3 region has 14 residues. With 7 bases clipped from V and 9 bases from J, the junction kept 10 bases outside the gene matches. The CDR3, as DNA: TGTGCCAGCACTCACAGGGGGCCGCAAGGCATTCAGTACTTC. Its translation is CASTHRGPQGIQYF.

This clonotype occurred many times. The genes are TRBV7-2 and TRBJ2-5; D is undetermined. The CDR3 runs 12 residues. Trimming pared 3 bases from V and 7 bases from J, leaving 9 bases between. Germline CDR1 reads SGHTA; CDR2 reads FQGNSA. CDR3 residues: CASSLARGTQYF. The CDR3 DNA reads TGTGCCAGCAGCTTGGCCCGCGGGACCCAGTACTTC.

This clonotype occurred a few times. The chain employs TRBV4-1 and TRBJ2-6, with no clear D. The CDR3 is 18 amino acids. Trimming stripped 4 bases from V and 2 bases from J, with 18 bases between. Germline CDR1 reads MGHRA; CDR2 reads YSYEKL. The CDR3 sequence: CASSLPTQPLAGANVLTF. The CDR3 coding sequence is TGCGCCAGCAGCCTCCCGACTCAACCCCTAGCTGGGGCCAACGTCCTGACTTTC.

V and J are TRBV4-1 and TRBJ1-2; D is ambiguous. Deletions cut 1 base from V and 3 bases from J, with 12 bases between. The germline V gene encodes CDR1 MGHRA and CDR2 YSYEKL. This CDR3 is 15 amino acids long. CDR3: CASSQADSPYYGYTF. CDR3 sequence (DNA): TGCGCCAGCAGCCAAGCTGACTCTCCATACTATGGCTACACCTTC.

This clonotype was counted many times. V is TRBV5-1 and J is TRBJ1-5; D may be TRBD1 (5 bases). Germline V gene lookup returns CDR1 SGHRS and CDR2 YFSETQ. CDR3 length: 14 residues. The germline V and J ends were trimmed by 2 bases and 4 bases, with 10 bases remaining between them. The CDR3: CASSLDSLNQPQHF. CDR3 nucleotide sequence: TGCGCCAGCAGCTTAGACAGCCTTAATCAGCCCCAGCATTTT.

This clonotype was seen ten or more times. The rearrangement uses TRBV3-1 and TRBJ2-3; D may be TRBD1 (6 bases). In germline, CDR1 is LGHDT, CDR2 YNNKEL (reference sequence). Trimming took 4 bases from V and 5 from J, leaving 10 bases between them. The CDR3 loop spans 13 amino acids. CDR3 sequence: CASSLLRGDTQYF. The DNA of the CDR3 is TGTGCCAGCAGCCTCCTCAGGGGAGATACGCAGTATTTT.

The chain combines TRBV19 with TRBJ2-2; D unclear. Germline V gene lookup returns CDR1 LNHDA and CDR2 SQIVND (reference sequence). The CDR3 loop spans 15 amino acids. V shed 4 bases and J shed 0 bases, with 9 bases lying between them. The CDR3 region is CASSKPVANTGELFF. CDR3 nucleotides: TGTGCCAGTAGTAAACCAGTCGCGAACACCGGGGAGCTGTTTTTT. Full variable domain (missing parts from reference TRBV19 and TRBJ2-2): DGGITQSPKYLFRKEGQNVTLSCEQNLNHDAMYWYRQDPGQGLRLIYYSQIVNDFQKGDIAEGYSVSREKKESFPLTVTSAQKNPTAFYLCASSKPVANTGELFFGEGSRLTVL.

J is TRBJ2-7 and V is TRBV20-1; 8 positions match TRBD2. Germline lookup yields CDR1 DFQATT and CDR2 SNEGSKA (reference sequence). V was pared by 3 bases and J by 1 base, with 5 bases of the junction left unmatched. The CDR3 has 14 amino acids. CDR3 nucleotides: TGCAGTGCTAGCTTTAGCGGGGCTTCCTACGAGCAGTACTTC. This translates into CSASFSGASYEQYF.

This clonotype was observed a handful of times. J is TRBJ2-3 and V is TRBV28; unclear D gene. The germline gives CDR1 MDHEN, CDR2 SYDVKM. The CDR3 contains 15 residues. V was shortened by 1 base and J by 1 base, with 9 bases between the two germline ends. This CDR3 reads CASSLFSSGTDTQYF. The CDR3 region has the DNA TGTGCCAGCAGTTTATTCTCGAGTGGCACAGATACGCAGTATTTT. Using reference TRBV28 and TRBJ2-3 for the parts outside the CDR3, the full variable domain is DVKVTQSSRYLVKRTGEKVFLECVQDMDHENMFWYRQDPGLGLRLIYFSYDVKMKEKGDIPEGYSVSREKKERFSLILESASTNQTSMYLCASSLFSSGTDTQYFGPGTRLTVL.

In regard to this clonotype: A much larger clone differs by one base, so this may be a read error. A read error is likely, as this CDR3 ends without the conserved phenylalanine or tryptophan. The gene calls are TRBV5-1 and TRBJ2-7; D perhaps matches TRBD1 (5 bases). CDR1 SGHRS and CDR2 YFSETQ come from the germline V gene. The germline V and J ends were trimmed by 4 bases and 1 base, with 9 bases remaining between them. The CDR3 extends over 13 amino acids. The CDR3: CASSRAGSYEQYY. As DNA, the CDR3 is TGCGCCAGCAGCAGAGCAGGGTCCTACGAGCAGTACTAC.

The table lists this clonotype with a few counts. The chain recombines TRBV20-1 with TRBJ1-6; D remains unclear. Germline V gene data show CDR1 as DFQATT and CDR2 as SNEGSKA (reference sequence). The CDR3 length is 15 residues. Deletions cut 5 bases from V and 0 bases from J, with 11 bases between. CDR3 region: CSARLPASYNSPLHF. In nucleotides, the CDR3 is TGCAGTGCTCGACTCCCCGCCTCCTATAATTCACCCCTCCACTTT.

The rearrangement links TRBV11-2 to TRBJ2-7; 10 bases map to TRBD1. Germline CDR1 SGHAT, CDR2 FQNNGV. V shed 10 bases, J shed 4 bases, and the junction held 7 bases outside the gene matches. The CDR3 runs to 13 residues. Here the CDR3 DNA reads TGTGCCACCGAGGGGGACAGGGGATACGAGCAGTACTTC. Its protein product is CATEGDRGYEQYF.

V is TRBV20-1 and J is TRBJ2-4; tentatively, D is TRBD2 (5 bases). The CDR3 totals 13 residues. Between the trimmed V and J ends, which lost 6 bases and 4 bases, there was a span of 13 bases. From germline, CDR1 is DFQATT and CDR2 SNEGSKA (reference sequence). CDR3: CSALGVPKNIQYF. Written as DNA, the CDR3 is TGCAGTGCCTTGGGAGTCCCAAAAAACATTCAGTACTTC.

This clonotype was recorded many times. The rearrangement joins TRBV10-3 to TRBJ2-3; 12 nucleotides agree with TRBD2. Germline CDR1 reads ENHRY; CDR2 reads SYGVKD. Unmatched junction bases numbered 10, after V lost 8 bases and J lost 7 bases. This CDR3 contains 15 residues. CDR3 protein: CAIQLAGGRGNTQYF. Written as DNA, the CDR3 is TGTGCCATCCAACTAGCGGGGGGACGGGGAAATACGCAGTATTTT.

This clonotype was detected many times. This sequence joins TRBV9 and TRBJ2-3; D unclear. Germline CDR1 SGDLS, CDR2 YYNGEE. The CDR3 has 14 residues. Between the trimmed V and J ends, which lost 0 bases and 3 bases, there was a span of 8 bases. CDR3 protein: CASSVGVLTDTQYF. CDR3 DNA sequence: TGTGCCAGCAGCGTAGGAGTGCTTACAGATACGCAGTATTTT.

There are many counts of this clonotype. This sequence joins TRBV6-2 or TRBV6-3 and TRBJ2-7; no reliable D call. Trimming removed 8 bases at V and 2 bases at J, with 7 bases between. Germline V gene sequence: CDR1 MNHEY, CDR2 SVGEGT. CDR3 length: 11 amino acids. The CDR3: CASSDAYEQYF. In DNA, the CDR3 is TGTGCCAGCTCTGACGCCTACGAGCAGTACTTC.

V usage is TRBV20-1 and J usage is TRBJ2-1; maybe TRBD1 (7 bases). The CDR3 spans 14 residues. The germline V and J ends were trimmed by 6 bases and 2 bases, with 14 bases remaining between them. CDR1 and CDR2 from the germline V gene are DFQATT and SNEGSKA (reference sequence). CDR3 sequence reads: CSAPGGRTYNEQFF. CDR3 DNA: TGCAGTGCCCCAGGGGGGCGTACCTACAATGAGCAGTTCTTC.

This chain joins TRBV7-2 and TRBJ1-2; the match to TRBD1 covers 7 bases. Germline V gene sequence: CDR1 SGHTA, CDR2 FQGNSA. The CDR3 spans 15 residues. J was trimmed by 8 bases and V by 5 bases; bases with no gene match: 14. CDR3 bases: TGTGCCAGCAGCCTGGTTCAGGGGGTTGTCTACGGCTACACCTTC. Residues: CASSLVQGVVYGYTF.